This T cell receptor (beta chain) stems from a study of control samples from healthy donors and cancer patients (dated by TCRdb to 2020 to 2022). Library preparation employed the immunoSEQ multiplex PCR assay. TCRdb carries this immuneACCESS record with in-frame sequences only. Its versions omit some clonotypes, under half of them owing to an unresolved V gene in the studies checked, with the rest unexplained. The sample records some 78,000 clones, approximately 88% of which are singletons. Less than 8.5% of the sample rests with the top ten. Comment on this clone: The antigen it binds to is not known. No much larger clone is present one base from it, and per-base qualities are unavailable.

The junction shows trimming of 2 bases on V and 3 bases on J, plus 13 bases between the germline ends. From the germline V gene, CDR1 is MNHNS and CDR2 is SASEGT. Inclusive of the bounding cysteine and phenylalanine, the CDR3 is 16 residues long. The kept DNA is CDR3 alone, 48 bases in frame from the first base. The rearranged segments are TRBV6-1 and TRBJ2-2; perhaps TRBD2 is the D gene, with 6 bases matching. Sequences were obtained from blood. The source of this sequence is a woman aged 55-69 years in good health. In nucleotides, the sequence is TGTGCCAGCAGTGAATTGGCGGGAAGGGACACCGGGGAGCTGTTTTTT. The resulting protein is CASSELAGRDTGELFF.